This T cell receptor beta chain came from a study of regulatory T cells in long-lasting Graves disease (dated by TCRdb to about 2021). About the full investigation: Persistent Graves' disease was defined as persistently positive TSH receptor autoantibodies together with antithyroid drug treatment for over 5 years. This study used TCR sequencing and RNA sequencing of peripheral blood to compare persistent Graves' disease patients against newly diagnosed Graves' disease patients. The study took place in China and was registered as a clinical trial. TCR sequencing covered about 13 persistent and 20 newly diagnosed Graves' disease patients, some 35 samples in total. Antithyroid drugs had been taken for approximately ten years on average by persistent Graves' disease patients in the clinical cohort. Overall study results and their limits: Because the primary lesion, thyroid tissue, could not be accessed, the study looked at peripheral blood alone. Sequencing and analysis were restricted to the TCR beta chain. Persistent patients shared more public clonotypes among themselves (around 2,700) than newly diagnosed patients did (about 970). Compared with newly diagnosed patients, persistent Graves' disease patients had lower TCR Shannon entropy and fewer highly expanded clones, which suggests clonal expansion. The small sample size was acknowledged by the authors as a limitation that may reduce accuracy. TRBV28, TRBJ1-2 and TRBJ2-5 were preferentially used in persistent disease, while TRBV20-1 and TRBJ2-1 were favored in newly diagnosed disease.

About this clonotype itself: Its binding antigen is unknown. No much larger clonotype is one base removed from it; base qualities were not supplied.

A distance of 17 bases separates the germline ends of V and J, which lose 2 bases and 4 bases respectively. The germline V gene gives CDR1 as MNHEY and CDR2 as SVGAGI. The CDR3 runs 16 amino acids, cysteine and phenylalanine included. The sequence is cut down to CDR3 DNA, 48 bases in frame from base 1. Sample time point, as interpreted from the label and publication: persistent/refractory GD, antithyroid drugs over 5 years with positive TRAb. For both TCR sequencing and RNA sequencing, RNA was extracted from PBMCs using TRIzol. The diagnosis of Graves' disease was made according to American Thyroid Association guidelines. Patients were recruited from an endocrinology department in Xi'an, China. From each patient, approximately 9 milliliters of peripheral blood was collected into an EDTA anticoagulant tube. PBMCs were isolated by Ficoll Paque Plus density gradient separation without further T cell sorting. An Agilent 2100 Bioanalyzer and agarose gel were used to check RNA quality, and a NanoDrop 2000 was used to measure RNA concentration.

Library method: multiplex PCR. Sequenced using an Illumina HiSeq 4000. CDR3 regions were amplified by Arm-PCR with iRepertoire HTBI primers to construct TCR beta libraries. Gel purification was performed on PCR products prior to sequencing. In the original analysis: Gene usage analysis of CDR3 amino acid clonotypes used the approximately 62 TRBV and some 13 TRBJ segments found across samples. Filtered high-quality paired reads were merged into contigs using COPE and FqMerger. BLAST was used to align contigs to IMGT TRBV, TRBD and TRBJ reference genes, and CDR3 was defined according to IMGT. Clonotypes above 0.1% frequency were classified as highly expanded clones. Repertoire diversity was measured by Shannon entropy, and V-J evenness by the Gini coefficient. A clonotype found in more than one individual was treated as public. The public reads were quality trimmed at Q25 with fastp and then assembled into clones with MiXCR by TCRdb, keeping productive beta chains. CDR3 protein sequences are deduplicated, and each keeps its most common genes and DNA. TCRdb's processing, not the study's, gives the V and J calls here. The sample yields some 280,000 distinct CDR3 sequences; around 23% were counted once. The ten largest account for approximately 53% of the sample.

This TCR was recovered from a female donor with Graves disease. The specimen comprised peripheral blood mononuclear cells (PBMCs), sampled when the disease was refractory, from a patient treated with antithyroid drugs. This receptor chain uses TRBV6-5 and TRBJ1-2, with the identity of the D gene unclear. The CDR3 region reads CASSYSAIRPPYGYTF. The DNA sequence is as follows: TGTGCCAGCAGTTACAGCGCGATCCGTCCCCCCTATGGCTACACCTTC.